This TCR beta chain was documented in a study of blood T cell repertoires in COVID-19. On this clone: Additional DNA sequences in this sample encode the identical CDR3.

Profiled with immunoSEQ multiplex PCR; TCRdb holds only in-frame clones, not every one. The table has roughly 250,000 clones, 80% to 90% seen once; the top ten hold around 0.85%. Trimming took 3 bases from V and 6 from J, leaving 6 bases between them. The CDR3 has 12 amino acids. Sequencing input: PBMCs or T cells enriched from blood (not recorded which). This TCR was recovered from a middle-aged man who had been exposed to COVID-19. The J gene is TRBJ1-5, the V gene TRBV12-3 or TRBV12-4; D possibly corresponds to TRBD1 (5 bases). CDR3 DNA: TGTGCCAGCAGTTTGGGGGGTCAGCCCCAGCATTTT. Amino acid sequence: CASSLGGQPQHF.